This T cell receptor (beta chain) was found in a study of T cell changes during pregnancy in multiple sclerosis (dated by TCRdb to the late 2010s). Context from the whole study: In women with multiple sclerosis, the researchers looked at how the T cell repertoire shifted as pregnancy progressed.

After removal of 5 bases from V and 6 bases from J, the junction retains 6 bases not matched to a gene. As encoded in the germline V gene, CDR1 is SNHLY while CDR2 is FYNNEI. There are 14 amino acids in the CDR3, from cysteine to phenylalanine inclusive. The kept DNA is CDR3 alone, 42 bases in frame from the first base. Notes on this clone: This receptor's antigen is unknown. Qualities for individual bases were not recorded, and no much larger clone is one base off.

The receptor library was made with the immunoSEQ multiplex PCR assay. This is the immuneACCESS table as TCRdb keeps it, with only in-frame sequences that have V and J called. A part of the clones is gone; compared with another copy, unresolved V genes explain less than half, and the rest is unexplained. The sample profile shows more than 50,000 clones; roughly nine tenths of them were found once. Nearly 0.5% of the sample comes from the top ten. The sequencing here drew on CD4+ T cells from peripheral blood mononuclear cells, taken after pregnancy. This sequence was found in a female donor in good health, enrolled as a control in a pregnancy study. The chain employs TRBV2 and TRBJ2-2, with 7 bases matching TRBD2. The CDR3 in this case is CASSSGTMAGELFF. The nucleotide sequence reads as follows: TGTGCCAGCAGTTCCGGGACTATGGCCGGGGAGCTGTTTTTT.